The source of this TCR beta chain is a study of PD-1 blockade in classical Hodgkin lymphoma. Across the study: Intravenous delivery of nivolumab at 3 mg/kg to patients occurred every 2 weeks.

Regarding the study as a whole: Lower baseline TCR diversity marked trial partial responders and progressors.

CDR1 LGHNA and CDR2 YSLEER come from the germline V gene. J lost 1 base, V lost 0 bases, and 1 base had no gene match. The CDR3 contains 15 residues. Time point defined: cycle 4 day 1 (C4D1), after six to seven weeks of nivolumab. There was relapse after autologous stem cell transplantation in every patient, and there was variation in brentuximab vedotin exposure. Remarks on this clone: What it recognizes is unknown.

Measured with immunoSEQ multiplex PCR; TCRdb has only the in-frame clones, and not every one. This table holds over 75,000 clones, less than 95% found once. This rearrangement joins TRBV4-3 to TRBJ1-1; 8 bases are a match to TRBD1. This sequence was found in a human donor with classical Hodgkin lymphoma. The sequences come from peripheral blood mononuclear cells (PBMCs), collected before the fourth cycle of nivolumab. DNA for the CDR3: TGCGCCAGCAGCCAAGACACAGGGGGGAACACTGAAGCTTTCTTT. It specifies CASSQDTGGNTEAFF.